A selection of T cell receptor beta chains follows, all from one sample in a study of graft-versus-host responses after intestinal transplantation. These TCRs are of unknown antigen specificity. Sequenced by immunoSEQ multiplex PCR; TCRdb stores in-frame clones only, minus some. This table holds 90,000 to 130,000 clones, more than 90% found once. Specimen: unstimulated CD4+ T cells sorted from spleen or lymph node cells, collected before transplant. The source is a human donor who was the organ donor for an intestinal transplant. The CDR3 runs from the conserved cysteine through the conserved F or W. A D gene is named only where the DNA matches it firmly. Part of the rows lack a size; the others show once, few, many or a class for expanded clones.

V gene	D gene	J gene	clone size	CDR3 DNA	CDR3 protein
TRBV5-1	TRBD1	TRBJ2-2	-	TGCGCCAGCAGCTTGGTAACTCCGGGACAGGGCTCCGGGGAGCTGTTTTTT	CASSLVTPGQGSGELFF
TRBV5-1	-	TRBJ2-1	-	TGCGCCAGCAAAAGTCTGAACTCCTACAATGAGCAGTTCTTC	CASKSLNSYNEQFF
TRBV5-1	-	TRBJ2-6	-	TGCGCCAGCAGCACAGGTGGGGCCAACGTCCTGACTTTC	CASSTGGANVLTF
TRBV10-3	-	TRBJ2-3	-	TGTGCCATCAGTGAGATGCGGGCTACGCAGTATTTT	CAISEMRATQYF
TRBV5-1	TRBD1	TRBJ2-3	-	TGCGCCAGCAGCTTTGACAGGGGAAGCACAGATACGCAGTATTTT	CASSFDRGSTDTQYF
TRBV6-1	-	TRBJ1-6	-	TGTGCCACCCGGGACTTCTCTCATTCACCCCTCCACTTT	CATRDFSHSPLHF
TRBV29-1	-	TRBJ2-7	-	TGCAGCGTTGAAAGCGGGTACGAGCAGTACTTC	CSVESGYEQYF
TRBV28	-	TRBJ2-1	-	TGTGCCAGCAGTTCTCGGGATACCCCGGGGGGCGGCGATGAGCAGTTCTTC	CASSSRDTPGGGDEQFF
TRBV11-3	TRBD2	TRBJ2-7	-	TGTGCCAGCGGGCCGATAGCGGGAGTTTTCCACGAGCAGTACTTC	CASGPIAGVFHEQYF
TRBV7-9	-	TRBJ1-1	-	TGTGCCAGCACCCCTGGAGAAGGAACCGCCTGGATGAACACTGAAGCTTTCTTT	CASTPGEGTAWMNTEAFF
TRBV5-1	-	TRBJ2-2	-	TGCGCCAGCAGCTTGGGAGGGGCGAACACCGGGGAGCTGTTTTTT	CASSLGGANTGELFF
TRBV4-1	-	TRBJ2-5	-	TGCGCCAGCAGCCAAGGGACCTCCGACCAAGAGACCCAGTACTTC	CASSQGTSDQETQYF
TRBV30	-	TRBJ2-5	-	TGTGCCTGGAGTGTACTCCGAGAGACCCAGTACTTC	CAWSVLRETQYF
TRBV10-2	TRBD1	TRBJ2-3	-	TGCGCCAGCAGTGAAGGCAGGGGGTCCACAGATACGCAGTATTTT	CASSEGRGSTDTQYF
TRBV19	-	TRBJ1-2	-	TGTGCCAGTAGTATCCCCGACAGACTCTATGGCTACACCTTC	CASSIPDRLYGYTF
TRBV6-5	-	TRBJ2-1	-	TGTGCCAGCAGTTATCCGGGGCGGGGTGAGCAGTTCTTC	CASSYPGRGEQFF
TRBV6-1	-	TRBJ2-7	-	TGTGCCAGCAGTGAAGCCTACGAGCAGTACTTC	CASSEAYEQYF
TRBV5-1	-	TRBJ2-2	-	TGCGCCAGCAGCTTGGAATTGACCGGGGAGCTGTTTTTT	CASSLELTGELFF
TRBV7-2	-	TRBJ2-1	-	TGTGCCAGCAGCTTAGTCGGGGCCACCTACCCAAAGCACAATGAGCAGTTCTTC	CASSLVGATYPKHNEQFF
TRBV7-9	-	TRBJ2-1	-	TGTGCCAGCAGCTTAGCCGGGGGCAATGAGCAGTTCTTC	CASSLAGGNEQFF
TRBV4-2	-	TRBJ2-7	-	TGTGCCAGCAGCCAAGAGACAGACCTTTACGAGCAGTACTTC	CASSQETDLYEQYF
TRBV7-9	-	TRBJ1-2	-	TGTGCCAGCAGCTTCGGACAGCTTTACTATGGCTACACCTTC	CASSFGQLYYGYTF
TRBV19	-	TRBJ1-5	-	TGTGCCAGTAGTACAGGGCCCCATCAGCCCCAGCATTTT	CASSTGPHQPQHF
TRBV5-8	TRBD1	TRBJ1-1	-	TGTGCCGCCAACAGGGGGCCGAACACTGAAGCTTTCTTT	CAANRGPNTEAFF
TRBV28	-	TRBJ2-5	once	TGTGCCAGCAGTTCCCCCCCCGGTTCCGTGAAGACCCAGTACTTC	CASSSPPGSVKTQYF
TRBV30	-	TRBJ1-1	-	TGTGCCTGGACAGGGGACACTGAAGCTTTCTTT	CAWTGDTEAFF
TRBV27	TRBD1	TRBJ2-1	-	TGTGCCAGCAGTCCCGGGACAGGGGCCTACAATGAGCAGTTCTTC	CASSPGTGAYNEQFF
TRBV19	-	TRBJ2-2	-	TGTGCCAGTAGTATAGCCGGGGGGCGCGACACCGGGGAGCTGTTTTTT	CASSIAGGRDTGELFF
TRBV15	TRBD2	TRBJ2-7	-	TGTGCCACCAGCAGAGATAGCGGGAGGTCTCTAAGCTCCTACGAGCAGTACTTC	CATSRDSGRSLSSYEQYF
TRBV7-9	TRBD1	TRBJ2-7	-	TGTGCCAGCAGCTTAGTGGGACAGGGGGCTAGGCAGTACTTC	CASSLVGQGARQYF
TRBV10-3	-	TRBJ2-5	-	TGTGCCATCAGTGAGTCGTTTGGGCAGCAAGAGACCCAGTACTTC	CAISESFGQQETQYF
TRBV14	-	TRBJ2-7	-	TGTGCCAGCAGCCCCCTCGGCGAGCAGTACTTC	CASSPLGEQYF
TRBV4-1	-	TRBJ2-7	-	TGCGCCAGCAGCCAAGATCCGGGACTCGCCTACGAGCAGTACTTC	CASSQDPGLAYEQYF
TRBV7-9	TRBD1	TRBJ1-1	-	TGTGCCAGCAGCTTAGTGGGAGGGGACAGGGGCACTGAAGCTTTCTTT	CASSLVGGDRGTEAFF
TRBV15	TRBD2	TRBJ2-5	-	TGTGCCACCAGCCGGGTACGGGAGGCGTCTGTAGTAGAGACCCAGTACTTC	CATSRVREASVVETQYF
TRBV7-9	TRBD1	TRBJ1-1	-	TGTGCCAGCAGCTCGGGACAGAGGAACACTGAAGCTTTCTTT	CASSSGQRNTEAFF
TRBV11-2	TRBD2	TRBJ2-7	once	TGTGCCAGCAGCTTAGTTGGTAGCGGGAGCTACGAGCAGTACTTC	CASSLVGSGSYEQYF
TRBV25-1	TRBD1	TRBJ2-5	-	TGTGCCAGCAGTGGAATTAACAGGGGGCAGTACCAAGAGACCCAGTACTTC	CASSGINRGQYQETQYF
TRBV10-3	TRBD2	TRBJ2-7	once	TGTGCCATCGGCGCGGGAGTAGGCTCCTACGAGCAGTACTTC	CAIGAGVGSYEQYF
TRBV7-2	-	TRBJ2-1	-	TGTGCCAGCAGCTTTATGAACAGCAATGAGCAGTTCTTC	CASSFMNSNEQFF